These 23 T cell receptor beta chains came from one sample sequenced in a study of blood T cell repertoires in COVID-19. The protocol was immunoSEQ multiplex PCR, while the TCRdb copy is restricted to in-frame clones and leaves out a portion. The table lists 200,000 to 250,000 clones, about 85% of them singletons. Sequenced input: PBMCs or T cells enriched from blood (not recorded which). The receptors were sampled from a man aged 25-45 years who had recovered from COVID-19.

The rearrangement joins TRBV6-2 or TRBV6-3 to TRBJ2-1, with 8 bases matching TRBD2. Germline V gives CDR1 MNHEY, CDR2 SVGEGT. V gave up 1 base and J gave up 7 bases; unmatched junction bases: 15. CDR3 length: 18 amino acids. The CDR3 coding sequence is TGTGCCAGCAGTTACTACGACGTCATCGGGGGGGCTTTAAATGAGCAGTTCTTC. Amino acids: CASSYYDVIGGALNEQFF.

V usage is TRBV11-3 and J usage is TRBJ2-2; weak D call: TRBD1 (5 bases). The CDR3 runs to 13 residues. V gave up 4 bases and J gave up 15 bases, with 18 bases separating them. Looked up from germline, CDR1 is SGHNT and CDR2 is YENEEA. CDR3 in amino acids: CASSSRQTERLFF. The CDR3 DNA follows: TGTGCCAGCAGCTCTCGACAGACGGAGAGGTTGTTTTTT.

The chain employs TRBV24-1 and TRBJ2-7; D uncertain. CDR3 length: 13 amino acids. Per the germline V gene, CDR1 is KGHDR and CDR2 is SFDVKD. Trimming left V 10 bases short and J 0 bases short, with 12 bases between. The CDR3 coding sequence is TGTGCCACGAGTTCCCAGAACTCCTACGAGCAGTACTTC. This sequence encodes CATSSQNSYEQYF.

The chain recombines TRBV11-2 with TRBJ1-2; D unresolved. This CDR3 is 12 amino acids long. Between the trimmed V and J ends, which lost 1 base and 8 bases, there was a span of 8 bases. Germline V lookup: CDR1 SGHAT, CDR2 FQNNGV. The CDR3 loop reads CASSLGQSGYTF. CDR3 in DNA: TGTGCCAGCAGCTTAGGCCAGTCCGGCTACACCTTC.

This clone was recorded once. The identical CDR3 is also encoded by other nucleotide sequences in the sample. The V gene is TRBV7-3, the J gene TRBJ1-1; a possible D gene is TRBD1 (6 bases). The V gene's germline CDR1 is SGHTA and CDR2 FQGTGA. The CDR3 spans 13 residues. Trimming stripped 4 bases from V and 1 base from J, with 7 bases between. CDR3 sequence: CASSSDRNTEAFF. CDR3 nucleotides: TGTGCCAGCAGCTCGGACAGGAACACTGAAGCTTTCTTT.

This chain links TRBV27 with TRBJ2-7, with 14 bases matching TRBD2. CDR1 is MNHEY, CDR2 SMNVEV, per germline (reference sequence). The V gene end was trimmed by 5 bases and the J gene end by 1 base; junction bases not matched to a gene: 4. CDR3 size: 16 residues. The CDR3 is CASSPRTSGRSYEQYF. CDR3 in DNA: TGTGCCAGCAGTCCTCGGACTAGCGGGAGGTCCTACGAGCAGTACTTC.

This clone was seen a single time. V and J are TRBV7-8 and TRBJ2-1, with 9 bases lining up with TRBD2. CDR1 is SGHVS and CDR2 is FQNEAQ in the germline V gene. J was trimmed by 7 bases and V by 5 bases; bases with no gene match: 18. The CDR3 runs to 18 residues. The CDR3 DNA reads TGTGCCAGCAGCCCTAGTACGGTTTTAGCGGGAGAGGGAAATGAGCAGTTCTTC. It is translated as CASSPSTVLAGEGNEQFF.

The chain employs TRBV5-1 and TRBJ2-3; 9 bases agree with TRBD1. This CDR3 has 16 residues. After removal of 3 bases from V and 3 bases from J, the junction contained 8 bases not matched to a gene. Germline V gives CDR1 SGHRS, CDR2 YFSETQ. The CDR3 is CASSSQPGTGTDTQYF. CDR3 coding DNA: TGCGCCAGCAGCTCCCAACCCGGGACAGGGACAGATACGCAGTATTTT.

The chain recombines TRBV28 with TRBJ2-3; D is uncertain. There are 13 residues in the CDR3. Trimming shortened V by 5 bases and J by 6 bases, and 12 bases separated the two germline ends. In germline, CDR1 is MDHEN, CDR2 SYDVKM. CDR3 in DNA: TGTGCCAGCAGTCAGAGAGCGAGCGATACGCAGTATTTT. This sequence encodes CASSQRASDTQYF.

This chain joins TRBV6-5 and TRBJ1-6, with TRBD1 identical over 7 bases. Germline assignment: CDR1 MNHEY and CDR2 SVGAGI. CDR3 length: 15 residues. With 6 bases clipped from V and 6 bases from J, the junction kept 8 bases outside the gene matches. The DNA of the CDR3 is TGTGCCAGCAGCAGTAGGGACAGCGGTAATTCACCCCTCCACTTT. Amino acids: CASSSRDSGNSPLHF.

The chain has TRBV5-1 and TRBJ1-1; D is possibly TRBD1 (5 bases). The germline gives CDR1 SGHRS, CDR2 YFSETQ. V lost 7 bases and J lost 5, with 21 bases in between. The CDR3 contains 15 residues. DNA of the CDR3: TGCGCCAGCGCCCCGTTGGGGCAGATGGTTACTGAAGCTTTCTTT. This codes for CASAPLGQMVTEAFF.

V gene TRBV18 combines with J gene TRBJ2-2, with D tentatively TRBD2 (5 bases). The CDR3 has 15 residues. V was clipped by 2 bases and J by 3 bases, with 10 bases between them. CDR1 KGHSH and CDR2 LQKENI come from the germline V gene. The CDR3 spells CASSPTDGDTGELFF. In DNA form, the CDR3 reads TGTGCCAGCTCACCAACTGACGGGGACACCGGGGAGCTGTTTTTT.

This CDR3 is CASSRQGGNTEAFF. CDR3 nucleotides: TGTGCCAGCAGTCGACAGGGAGGAAACACTGAAGCTTTCTTT. V and J are TRBV27 and TRBJ1-1, with 7 bases that match TRBD1. Germline CDR1 is MNHEY and CDR2 is SMNVEV (reference sequence). CDR3 length equals 14 residues. Unmatched junction bases numbered 5, after V lost 5 bases and J lost 2 bases.

The chain joins TRBV5-1 to TRBJ2-7; 11 nucleotides line up with TRBD2. From germline, CDR1 is SGHRS and CDR2 YFSETQ. V lost 4 bases, J lost 6 bases, and 6 bases stayed unmatched. The CDR3 runs to 14 residues. CDR3 nucleotides: TGCGCCAGCAGCCCACTAGCGGGAGATTCCGAGCAGTACTTC. Its translation is CASSPLAGDSEQYF.

The chain joins TRBV19 to TRBJ1-4; D perhaps matches TRBD1 (6 bases). The CDR3 totals 16 residues. Between the trimmed V and J ends, which lost 4 bases and 3 bases, there was a span of 15 bases. CDR1 and CDR2 from the germline V gene are LNHDA and SQIVND (reference sequence). The CDR3 region has the DNA TGTGCCAGTAGTACAACCCGGGGACAACCTAATGAAAAACTGTTTTTT. Residues: CASSTTRGQPNEKLFF.

The CDR3 protein is CASSPGSTTYEQYF. CDR3 in DNA: TGTGCCAGCAGTCCAGGGTCAACGACCTACGAGCAGTACTTC. V is TRBV28 and J is TRBJ2-7; a possible D gene is TRBD1 (5 bases). The CDR3 sequence is 14 residues long. Germline values: CDR1 MDHEN, CDR2 SYDVKM. The germline V and J ends were trimmed by 5 bases and 2 bases, with 13 bases remaining between them.

The rearrangement uses TRBV5-1 and TRBJ2-7; 10 positions match TRBD1. After removal of 4 bases from V and 4 bases from J, the junction contained 5 bases not matched to a gene. The CDR3 loop spans 14 amino acids. Germline CDR1 SGHRS, CDR2 YFSETQ. The CDR3 region has the DNA TGCGCCAGCAGCGAAGCGGGACAGGGGTACGAGCAGTACTTC. Amino acid sequence: CASSEAGQGYEQYF. The full variable domain, rest sourced from reference TRBV5-1 and TRBJ2-7, is KAGVTQTPRYLIKTRGQQVTLSCSPISGHRSVSWYQQTPGQGLQFLFEYFSETQRNKGNFPGRFSGRQFSNSRSEMNVSTLELGDSALYLCASSEAGQGYEQYFGPGTRLTVT.

The V and J genes are TRBV6-5 and TRBJ2-1; D not resolved. The CDR3 has 14 residues. Trimming cost V 5 bases and J 0 bases, with 8 bases left between them. Germline V gives CDR1 MNHEY, CDR2 SVGAGI. The CDR3 DNA follows: TGTGCCAGCAGTCTACTTGACTCCTACAATGAGCAGTTCTTC. This sequence encodes CASSLLDSYNEQFF.

The rearrangement uses TRBV10-2 and TRBJ2-1; TRBD2 matches at 10 bases. There are 15 residues in the CDR3. V was pared by 7 bases and J by 8 bases, with 11 bases of the junction left unmatched. Germline lookup yields CDR1 WSHSY and CDR2 SAAADI. CDR3: CASTDPETSGHEQFF. CDR3 coding DNA: TGCGCCAGCACTGATCCGGAGACTAGCGGGCATGAGCAGTTCTTC.

The gene calls are TRBV21-1 and TRBJ1-4. TRBV21-1 has pseudogene status. The CDR3 contains 16 residues. This CDR3 is CASSKDSGVVREKLFF. CDR3 DNA sequence: TGTGCCAGCAGCAAAGATTCCGGGGTGGTTAGGGAAAAACTGTTTTTT.

The rearrangement uses TRBV2 and TRBJ1-1; a weak D match, TRBD1 (5 bases). Germline lookup yields CDR1 SNHLY and CDR2 FYNNEI. This CDR3 region has 13 residues. Trimming removed 6 bases from V and 1 base from J, with 9 bases in between. CDR3 sequence reads: CASSLGQNTEAFF. In nucleotides, the CDR3 is TGTGCCAGCAGCCTAGGACAGAACACTGAAGCTTTCTTT. Looking up the rest from reference TRBV2 and TRBJ1-1 gives the full variable domain: EPEVTQTPSHQVTQMGQEVILRCVPISNHLYFYWYRQILGQKVEFLVSFYNNEISEKSEIFDDQFSVERPDGSNFTLKIRSTKLEDSAMYFCASSLGQNTEAFFGQGTRLTVV.

The chain links TRBV19 to TRBJ2-1; 7 bases agree with TRBD2. J lost 5 bases, V lost 5 bases, and 9 bases had no gene match. Germline CDR1 is LNHDA and CDR2 is SQIVND (reference sequence). This CDR3 has 15 residues. This chain's CDR3 is CASSGRRELNNEQFF. CDR3 nucleotide sequence: TGTGCCAGTAGTGGAAGGCGGGAGCTTAACAATGAGCAGTTCTTC.

CDR3 DNA sequence: TGTGCCAGCAGCCCAGAGAGGCTTCTCGTGAACACTGAAGCTTTCTTT. Amino acids: CASSPERLLVNTEAFF. The rearrangement joins TRBV7-9 to TRBJ1-1; D unresolved. Germline lookup yields CDR1 SEHNR and CDR2 FQNEAQ (reference sequence). This CDR3 contains 16 residues. Trimming pared 5 bases from V and 0 bases from J, leaving 16 bases between.